Presented here are 30 T cell receptor beta chains from one specimen sequenced in a study of blood T cell repertoires in COVID-19. Here immunoSEQ multiplex PCR was the method, and the copy in TCRdb shows in-frame clones only, minus some. The repertoire holds 450,000 to 600,000 clones, with around 90% as singletons. Sequenced material: PBMCs or T cells enriched from blood (not recorded which). These receptors all come from a woman younger than 30 who had recovered from COVID-19.

The J gene is TRBJ2-7, the V gene TRBV7-9; TRBD1 might be the D (6 bases). This CDR3 has 18 amino acids. CDR1 and CDR2 (germline): SEHNR, FQNEAQ (reference sequence). V was shortened by 2 bases and J by 6 bases, with 26 bases between the two germline ends. CDR3 nucleotides: TGTGCCAGCAGCTTAAAGAGAGGAGGTGGCAGGGGTTCGGGCGAGCAGTACTTC. This sequence encodes CASSLKRGGGRGSGEQYF.

The rearrangement joins TRBV7-2 to TRBJ2-3; weak D call: TRBD2 (5 bases). CDR1 and CDR2 (germline): SGHTA, FQGNSA. The CDR3 consists of 15 residues. V was shortened by 2 bases and J by 0 bases, with 9 bases between the two germline ends. CDR3 region: CASSLIPGSTDTQYF. CDR3 sequence (DNA): TGTGCCAGCAGCTTAATACCGGGAAGCACAGATACGCAGTATTTT.

The chain employs TRBV5-1 and TRBJ2-7, with 8 positions matching TRBD1. Germline V lookup: CDR1 SGHRS, CDR2 YFSETQ. CDR3 size: 15 residues. Unmatched junction bases numbered 7, after V lost 5 bases and J lost 0 bases. The CDR3 DNA reads TGCGCCAGCAGTCCCGACAGGGGAAACTCCTACGAGCAGTACTTC. Protein: CASSPDRGNSYEQYF.

The rearrangement joins TRBV6-5 to TRBJ1-6; 7 nucleotides agree with TRBD1. Germline assignment: CDR1 MNHEY and CDR2 SVGAGI. V shed 7 bases and J 10 bases; nucleotides not matched to a gene: 7. This CDR3 is 13 amino acids long. DNA for the CDR3: TGTGCCAGCATTAGGGCAGGGGGGTCACCCCTCCACTTT. This sequence encodes CASIRAGGSPLHF.

The CDR3 sequence: CASSLLIRAGETQYF. The CDR3 DNA reads TGTGCCAGCAGCTTATTAATCCGAGCGGGAGAGACCCAGTACTTC. The chain links TRBV7-2 to TRBJ2-5; TRBD2 is a possible D gene (6 bases). Per the germline V gene, CDR1 is SGHTA and CDR2 is FQGNSA. CDR3 size: 15 residues. The V and J ends lost 2 bases and 4 bases respectively, with 14 bases between them.

CDR3 nucleotide sequence: TGCGCCAGCAGCTCATTCCCCGGGACTGAGTATGGCTACACCTTC. Protein: CASSSFPGTEYGYTF. The chain employs TRBV5-1 and TRBJ1-2; D might be TRBD1 (5 bases). Germline V lookup: CDR1 SGHRS, CDR2 YFSETQ. The CDR3 has 15 residues. Trimming cost V 3 bases and J 5 bases, with 17 bases left between them.

The chain couples TRBV7-8 to TRBJ2-1; no definite D call. Trimming removed 1 base from V and 8 bases from J, with 9 bases in between. The germline V gene has CDR1 SGHVS and CDR2 FQNEAQ. This CDR3 has 13 amino acids. CDR3 region: CASSLEPPDEQFF. As DNA, the CDR3 is TGTGCCAGCAGCTTAGAGCCTCCGGATGAGCAGTTCTTC. Together with reference TRBV7-8 and TRBJ2-1, the CDR3 gives the full variable domain: GAGVSQSPRYKVAKRGQDVALRCDPISGHVSLFWYQQALGQGPEFLTYFQNEAQLDKSGLPSDRFFAERPEGSVSTLKIQRTQQEDSAVYLCASSLEPPDEQFFGPGTRLTVL.

The V gene is TRBV4-1, the J gene TRBJ2-1; 7 nucleotides match TRBD2. In germline, CDR1 is MGHRA, CDR2 YSYEKL. This CDR3 is 16 amino acids long. V shed 3 bases and J 0 bases; nucleotides not matched to a gene: 5. CDR3 coding DNA: TGCGCCAGCAGCCATAATAGCGGGCCCTCCTACAATGAGCAGTTCTTC. It yields the protein CASSHNSGPSYNEQFF.

This clone showed up just once. The chain couples TRBV19 to TRBJ2-3; 8 nucleotides match TRBD1. This CDR3 contains 15 residues. In germline, CDR1 is LNHDA, CDR2 SQIVND (reference sequence). V lost 5 bases, J lost 0 bases, and 4 bases stayed unmatched. This CDR3 reads CASSPDRASTDTQYF. CDR3 nucleotide sequence: TGTGCCAGTAGTCCGGACAGGGCTAGCACAGATACGCAGTATTTT.

J is TRBJ2-7 and V is TRBV7-9, with D possibly matching TRBD2 (7 bases). This CDR3 has 16 residues. The V end was cut by 0 bases, the J end by 3 bases, with 15 bases between. Germline assignment: CDR1 SEHNR and CDR2 FQNEAQ (reference sequence). This CDR3 reads CASSLASGGAGYEQYF. Here the CDR3 DNA reads TGTGCCAGCAGCTTAGCGTCGGGGGGCGCGGGCTACGAGCAGTACTTC.

The V gene is TRBV5-4, the J gene TRBJ1-3, with D possibly TRBD1 on 5 matching bases. CDR3 length: 16 residues. The germline gives CDR1 SGHNT, CDR2 YYREEE (reference sequence). Trimming took 0 bases from V and 4 from J, leaving 14 bases between them. The CDR3, as DNA: TGTGCCAGCAGCTTGGATCCAGCGGGGGGAGGAAACACCATATATTTT. Encoded protein: CASSLDPAGGGNTIYF.

The J gene is TRBJ2-3, the V gene TRBV10-2; D possibly corresponds to TRBD1 (6 bases). The CDR3 spans 15 residues. Germline CDR1 WSHSY, CDR2 SAAADI. V was clipped by 6 bases and J by 2 bases, with 15 bases between them. CDR3 amino acids: CASRGLGAVTDTQYF. The CDR3 nucleotides read TGCGCCAGCAGGGGGTTGGGGGCCGTCACAGATACGCAGTATTTT.

The genes are TRBV11-3 and TRBJ2-7; 8 bases match TRBD2. The junction had 8 bases not matched to a gene; V was cut back by 6 bases and J by 7 bases. Germline V gene lookup returns CDR1 SGHNT and CDR2 YENEEA. The CDR3 covers 13 residues. The CDR3 sequence is CASSAGGGREQYF. The CDR3 coding sequence is TGTGCCAGCAGTGCGGGGGGAGGAAGGGAGCAGTACTTC.

The CDR3 protein is CASSSAGTGKTDTQYF. Written as DNA, the CDR3 is TGTGCCAGCAGTTCAGCCGGGACTGGAAAGACAGATACGCAGTATTTT. The gene calls are TRBV28 and TRBJ2-3; D is possibly TRBD2 (6 bases). Looked up from germline, CDR1 is MDHEN and CDR2 is SYDVKM. CDR3 length: 16 residues. Trimming shortened V by 4 bases and J by 3 bases, and 17 bases separated the two germline ends.

This clone was seen only once. The rearrangement joins TRBV28 to TRBJ2-2; TRBD1 matches 9 bases. Per germline, CDR1 MDHEN and CDR2 SYDVKM. The CDR3 runs to 15 residues. V dropped 8 bases and J dropped 4; count of bases not matched to a gene: 8. The CDR3 protein is CASHGTGTITGELFF. In nucleotides, the CDR3 is TGTGCCAGCCACGGGACAGGGACCATCACCGGGGAGCTGTTTTTT.

This clone appeared once. The CDR3 here is CAWSGGTAYEQYF. Written as DNA, the CDR3 is TGTGCCTGGAGTGGGGGGACAGCCTACGAGCAGTACTTC. The chain employs TRBV30 and TRBJ2-7; 7 bases map to TRBD1. Germline CDR1 GTSNPN, CDR2 SVGIG (reference sequence). J gave up 2 bases and V 1 base, and 2 bases lay outside the gene matches. The length of the CDR3 is 13 residues.

The chain has TRBV19 and TRBJ2-5; no reliable D call. The CDR3 has 13 amino acids. The germline V and J ends were trimmed by 2 bases and 2 bases, with 6 bases remaining between them. Germline loops: CDR1 LNHDA, CDR2 SQIVND (reference sequence). The CDR3 loop is CASSIYLQETQYF. DNA for the CDR3: TGTGCCAGTAGTATATATCTGCAAGAGACCCAGTACTTC. The full variable domain, rest sourced from reference TRBV19 and TRBJ2-5, is DGGITQSPKYLFRKEGQNVTLSCEQNLNHDAMYWYRQDPGQGLRLIYYSQIVNDFQKGDIAEGYSVSREKKESFPLTVTSAQKNPTAFYLCASSIYLQETQYFGPGTRLLVL.

The V and J genes are TRBV5-1 and TRBJ2-2; TRBD2 matches at 7 bases. J was trimmed by 4 bases and V by 2 bases; bases with no gene match: 5. The CDR3 covers 15 residues. Looked up from germline, CDR1 is SGHRS and CDR2 is YFSETQ. The CDR3 DNA is TGCGCCAGCAGCTTCGGACTAGATAGCACCGGGGAGCTGTTTTTT. Amino acid sequence: CASSFGLDSTGELFF.

V usage is TRBV18 and J usage is TRBJ1-1; the D is unclear. The germline gives CDR1 KGHSH, CDR2 LQKENI. The V end lost 6 bases, the J end lost 2 bases, and 13 bases lay between the germline ends. This CDR3 is 14 amino acids long. The CDR3 sequence: CASSAGSRNTEAFF. The CDR3 bases are TGTGCCAGCTCCGCGGGATCGAGAAACACTGAAGCTTTCTTT.

The genes are TRBV7-3 and TRBJ2-3; 10 nucleotides agree with TRBD2. The V and J ends lost 8 bases and 4 bases, in that order; junction bases with no gene match: 3. The CDR3 extends over 13 amino acids. CDR1 is SGHTA, CDR2 FQGTGA, per germline. The DNA for the CDR3 is TGTGCCAGCGGAGCGGGGGGGTCAGATACGCAGTATTTT. Translated: CASGAGGSDTQYF.

The CDR3 DNA reads as TGTGCCACCAGTGATTCTGGACAGGCGGCCTACGAGCAGTACTTC. It yields the protein CATSDSGQAAYEQYF. The chain couples TRBV24-1 to TRBJ2-7; 7 bases align to TRBD1. Per germline, CDR1 KGHDR and CDR2 SFDVKD. The CDR3 loop spans 15 amino acids. V lost 2 bases and J lost 2; bases outside the gene matches: 5.

CDR3 region: CSATWGGPIRGLTDTQYF. The CDR3 nucleotides read TGCAGCGCTACATGGGGGGGGCCTATTCGAGGTTTAACAGATACGCAGTATTTT. This chain uses TRBV29-1 with TRBJ2-3; D might be TRBD2 (7 bases). Germline V gives CDR1 SQVTM, CDR2 ANQGSEA. The CDR3 runs 18 residues. The V and J ends lost 7 bases and 3 bases respectively, with 29 bases between them.

This rearrangement joins TRBV6-5 to TRBJ2-7; 7 bases map to TRBD2. The CDR3 sequence is 12 residues long. Germline CDR1 and CDR2: MNHEY and SVGAGI. Losses at the gene ends were 2 bases for V and 6 bases for J; bases not matched to a gene: 1. CDR3 nucleotides: TGTGCCAGCAGTTACGGGGGGGGCGAGCAGTACTTC. Translated: CASSYGGGEQYF.

V gene TRBV28 combines with J gene TRBJ2-7, with D possibly being TRBD2 (5 bases). The V gene lost 1 base and the J gene lost 6 bases, with 10 bases spanning the gap. Germline assignment: CDR1 MDHEN and CDR2 SYDVKM. The length of the CDR3 is 13 residues. CDR3 bases: TGTGCCAGCAGTTTATTTGGCCGGGGCGAGCAGTACTTC. This codes for CASSLFGRGEQYF.

This chain connects TRBV5-4 to TRBJ2-4; a possible D gene is TRBD1 (5 bases). Trimming pared 0 bases from V and 1 base from J, leaving 5 bases between. The CDR3 runs to 14 residues. In germline, CDR1 is SGHNT, CDR2 YYREEE (reference sequence). The CDR3 protein is CASSLEGAKNIQYF. The CDR3 coding sequence is TGTGCCAGCAGCTTGGAGGGGGCCAAAAACATTCAGTACTTC.

The J gene is TRBJ1-5, the V gene TRBV6-4, with a tentative D call TRBD1 (5 bases). This CDR3 spans 13 amino acids. Trimming took 8 bases from V and 4 from J, leaving 12 bases between them. Germline V lookup: CDR1 MRHNA, CDR2 SNTAGT. The CDR3 DNA reads TGTGCCAGCGCGGGGGGGGTGAATCAGCCCCAGCATTTT. It translates to CASAGGVNQPQHF.

The chain carries TRBV28 and TRBJ2-7, with D hard to call. This CDR3 is 11 amino acids long. The V gene's germline CDR1 is MDHEN and CDR2 SYDVKM. V shed 3 bases and J shed 4 bases, with 4 bases lying between them. The CDR3 DNA is TGTGCCAGCAGTTTCTCGTACGAGCAGTACTTC. Amino acid sequence: CASSFSYEQYF. Complete variable domain (other parts from reference TRBV28 and TRBJ2-7): DVKVTQSSRYLVKRTGEKVFLECVQDMDHENMFWYRQDPGLGLRLIYFSYDVKMKEKGDIPEGYSVSREKKERFSLILESASTNQTSMYLCASSFSYEQYFGPGTRLTVT.

The chain links TRBV25-1 to TRBJ2-5, with TRBD1 identical over 9 bases. The V gene end was trimmed by 4 bases and the J gene end by 2 bases; junction bases not matched to a gene: 8. The germline gives CDR1 MGHDK, CDR2 SYGVNS. The CDR3 is made up of 16 amino acids. The CDR3 protein is CASSGRPGQGQETQYF. In nucleotides, the CDR3 is TGTGCCAGCAGTGGACGTCCGGGACAGGGACAAGAGACCCAGTACTTC.

The genes are TRBV7-9 and TRBJ2-7, with a possible D match to TRBD1 (5 bases). Germline V gene lookup returns CDR1 SEHNR and CDR2 FQNEAQ (reference sequence). V was clipped by 0 bases and J by 7 bases, with 13 bases between them. The CDR3 has 14 amino acids. CDR3 sequence reads: CASSLALPDSEQYF. The CDR3 bases are TGTGCCAGCAGCTTAGCGCTCCCAGACAGTGAGCAGTACTTC.

The chain has TRBV19 and TRBJ2-2; 12 nucleotides match TRBD1. The CDR3 loop spans 19 amino acids. The J segment lost 6 bases and the V segment lost 6 bases, leaving 17 bases of the junction unmatched. CDR1 and CDR2 from the germline V gene are LNHDA and SQIVND (reference sequence). This CDR3 reads CASSLDAFGTGGGSGELFF. For the CDR3, the DNA is TGTGCCAGTAGCCTAGACGCATTTGGGACAGGGGGCGGATCCGGGGAGCTGTTTTTT. Full variable domain (remainder filled in from reference TRBV19 and TRBJ2-2): DGGITQSPKYLFRKEGQNVTLSCEQNLNHDAMYWYRQDPGQGLRLIYYSQIVNDFQKGDIAEGYSVSREKKESFPLTVTSAQKNPTAFYLCASSLDAFGTGGGSGELFFGEGSRLTVL.